The 7 T cell receptor beta chains listed next were all sequenced from one sample in a study of T cells in Graves' hyperthyroidism and ophthalmopathy. RNA transcripts provided the source from which TCR beta CDR3 regions were amplified. First-round RT-PCR targeting the TCR CDR3 was performed with the HTBI primer set. MiXCR, run by TCRdb on the multiplex PCR reads, gives a single entry per CDR3 protein. Found here are approximately 350,000 distinct CDR3 sequences, 15% of them singletons; the top ten hold about 21%. Sequenced input: blood. The receptors here all came from an older woman with Graves' ophthalmopathy.

As for this clonotype: It may be a read error: a sequence one base away is much more abundant. The CDR3 DNA is TGCAGTGCTAAAGACCCCGGGTCTACCCGGGAGACCCAGTACTTC. Translation gives CSAKDPGSTRETQYF. V and J are TRBV20-1 and TRBJ2-5; D remains unclear. Trimming stripped 4 bases from V and 5 bases from J, with 20 bases between. The CDR3 covers 15 residues. Germline values: CDR1 DFQATT, CDR2 SNEGSKA (reference sequence).

This clonotype came up many times. This chain uses TRBV7-2 with TRBJ2-7; possible D gene TRBD1, 6 bases. CDR3 size: 16 residues. V lost 1 base to trimming and J lost 0 bases, with 13 bases between them. The V gene's germline CDR1 is SGHTA and CDR2 FQGNSA. The CDR3 DNA follows: TGTGCCAGCAGCTTAGTGCTGCAGGGGCCCTCCTACGAGCAGTACTTC. Protein product: CASSLVLQGPSYEQYF. Drawing the rest from reference TRBV7-2 and TRBJ2-7, the complete variable domain is GAGVSQSPSNKVTEKGKDVELRCDPISGHTALYWYRQSLGQGLEFLIYFQGNSAPDKSGLPSDRFSAERTGGSVSTLTIQRTQQEDSAVYLCASSLVLQGPSYEQYFGPGTRLTVT.

A few counts support this clonotype. A clone one base away is much larger, so this may be a read error. The chain links TRBV7-8 to TRBJ2-1, with 13 positions matching TRBD2. This CDR3 region has 16 residues. The germline gives CDR1 SGHVS, CDR2 FQNEAQ. V shed 7 bases and J 7 bases; nucleotides not matched to a gene: 10. CDR3 residues: CASNIVGLAGRNEQFF. CDR3 bases: TGTGCCAGCAACATCGTGGGACTAGCGGGACGGAATGAGCAGTTCTTC.

This clonotype has at least ten counts. The genes are TRBV11-2 and TRBJ1-2; possible D gene TRBD1, 5 bases. Germline-derived CDR1 and CDR2 are SGHAT and FQNNGV. The CDR3 length is 15 residues. V lost 1 base to trimming and J lost 4 bases, with 13 bases between them. The CDR3 is CASSLAGDLSYGYTF. The CDR3 DNA follows: TGTGCCAGCAGCTTAGCTGGGGACTTATCCTATGGCTACACCTTC.

This clonotype was seen at least ten times. The rearrangement uses TRBV12-5 and TRBJ1-1, with a tentative D call TRBD1 (6 bases). V was shortened by 4 bases and J by 5 bases, with 11 bases between the two germline ends. The CDR3 consists of 13 residues. CDR1 LGHNT and CDR2 FRNRAP come from the germline V gene. The CDR3 DNA reads TGTGCTAGTGGTTGGAGGGGGGGTACTGAAGCTTTCTTT. Protein: CASGWRGGTEAFF.

This clonotype was seen a few times. The chain recombines TRBV6-5 with TRBJ2-1; 9 bases fit TRBD2. Trimming removed 2 bases from V and 5 bases from J; junction bases left unmatched: 4. Per germline, CDR1 MNHEY and CDR2 SVGAGI. The CDR3 totals 15 residues. CDR3 amino acids: CASSYGTSPNNEQFF. CDR3 bases: TGTGCCAGCAGTTACGGGACTAGCCCGAACAATGAGCAGTTCTTC.

The CDR3 DNA reads TGTGCCAGCACCCGGACAGGGGATACGCAGTATTTT. Amino acids: CASTRTGDTQYF. The J gene is TRBJ2-3, the V gene TRBV7-2, with TRBD1 matching 8 bases. Germline V CDR1 and CDR2: SGHTA, FQGNSA. J was trimmed by 6 bases and V by 7 bases; bases with no gene match: 3. CDR3 size: 12 residues.